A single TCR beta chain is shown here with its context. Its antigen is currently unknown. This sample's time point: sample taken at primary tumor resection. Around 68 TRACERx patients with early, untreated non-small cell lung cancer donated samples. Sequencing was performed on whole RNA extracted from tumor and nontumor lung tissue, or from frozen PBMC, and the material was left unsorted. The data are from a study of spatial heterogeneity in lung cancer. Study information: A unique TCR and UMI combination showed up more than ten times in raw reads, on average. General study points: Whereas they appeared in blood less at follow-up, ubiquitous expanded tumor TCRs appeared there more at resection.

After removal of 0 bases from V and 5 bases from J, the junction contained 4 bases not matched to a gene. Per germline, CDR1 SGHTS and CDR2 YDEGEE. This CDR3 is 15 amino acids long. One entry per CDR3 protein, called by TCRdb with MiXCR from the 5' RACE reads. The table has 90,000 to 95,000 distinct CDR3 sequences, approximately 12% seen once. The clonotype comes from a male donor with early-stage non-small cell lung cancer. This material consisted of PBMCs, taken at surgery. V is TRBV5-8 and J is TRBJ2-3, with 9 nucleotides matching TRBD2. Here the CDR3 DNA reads TGTGCCAGCAGCTTGGTTCATAGCGGGAGAGATACGCAGTATTTT. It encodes CASSLVHSGRDTQYF.